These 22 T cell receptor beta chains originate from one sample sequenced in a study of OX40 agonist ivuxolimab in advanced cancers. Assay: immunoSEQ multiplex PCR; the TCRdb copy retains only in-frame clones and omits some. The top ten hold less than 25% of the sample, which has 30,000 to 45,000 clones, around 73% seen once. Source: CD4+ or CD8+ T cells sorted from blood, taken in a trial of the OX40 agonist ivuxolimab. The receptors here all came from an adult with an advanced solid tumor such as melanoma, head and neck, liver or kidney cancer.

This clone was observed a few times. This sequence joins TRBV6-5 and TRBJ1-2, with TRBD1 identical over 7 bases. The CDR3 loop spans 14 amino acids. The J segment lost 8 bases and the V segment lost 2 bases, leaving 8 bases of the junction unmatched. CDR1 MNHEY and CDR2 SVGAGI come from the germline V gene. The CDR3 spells CASSYLRDSDGYTF. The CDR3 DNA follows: TGTGCCAGCAGTTACCTCCGGGACAGTGACGGCTACACCTTC.

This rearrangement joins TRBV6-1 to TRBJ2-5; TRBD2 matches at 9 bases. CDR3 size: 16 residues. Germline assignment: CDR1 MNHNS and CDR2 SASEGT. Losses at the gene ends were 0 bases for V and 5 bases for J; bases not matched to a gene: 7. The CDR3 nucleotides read TGTGCCAGCAGTGAAGCTGCGCGGGGGGGCTGGGAGACCCAGTACTTC. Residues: CASSEAARGGWETQYF.

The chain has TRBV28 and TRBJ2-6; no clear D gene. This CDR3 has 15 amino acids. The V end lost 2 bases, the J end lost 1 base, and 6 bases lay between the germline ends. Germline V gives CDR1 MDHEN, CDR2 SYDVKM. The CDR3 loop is CASSLRISGANVLTF. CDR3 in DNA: TGTGCCAGCAGTTTAAGGATTTCTGGGGCCAACGTCCTGACTTTC.

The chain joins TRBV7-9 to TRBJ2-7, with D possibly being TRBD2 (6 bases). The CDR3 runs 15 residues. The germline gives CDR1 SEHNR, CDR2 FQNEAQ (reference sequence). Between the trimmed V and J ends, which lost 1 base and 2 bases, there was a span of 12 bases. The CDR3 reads CASSLGGGVAYEQYF. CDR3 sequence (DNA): TGTGCCAGCAGCTTAGGGGGCGGGGTCGCCTACGAGCAGTACTTC.

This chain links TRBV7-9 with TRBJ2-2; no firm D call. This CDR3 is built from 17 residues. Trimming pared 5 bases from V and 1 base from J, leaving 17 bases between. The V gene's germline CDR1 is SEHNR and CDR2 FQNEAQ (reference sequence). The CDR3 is CASSPRLRQMNTGELFF. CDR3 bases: TGTGCCAGCAGCCCAAGGCTTCGGCAGATGAACACCGGGGAGCTGTTTTTT.

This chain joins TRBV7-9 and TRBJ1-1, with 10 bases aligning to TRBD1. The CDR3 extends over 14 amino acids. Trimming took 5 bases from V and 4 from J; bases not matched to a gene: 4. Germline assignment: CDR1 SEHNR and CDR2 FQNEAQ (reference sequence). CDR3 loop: CASSGGQGFTEAFF. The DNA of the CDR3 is TGTGCCAGCAGCGGGGGACAGGGGTTCACTGAAGCTTTCTTT.

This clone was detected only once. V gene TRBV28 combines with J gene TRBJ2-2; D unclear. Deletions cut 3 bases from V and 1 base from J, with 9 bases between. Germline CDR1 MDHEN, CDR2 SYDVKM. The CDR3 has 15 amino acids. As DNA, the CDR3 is TGTGCCAGCAGTTTGCCCCTGGAGAACACCGGGGAGCTGTTTTTT. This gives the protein CASSLPLENTGELFF.

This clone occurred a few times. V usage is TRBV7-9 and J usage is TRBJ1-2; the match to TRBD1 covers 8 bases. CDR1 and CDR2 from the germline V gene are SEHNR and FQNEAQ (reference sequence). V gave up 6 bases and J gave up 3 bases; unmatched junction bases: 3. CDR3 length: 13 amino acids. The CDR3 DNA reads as TGTGCCAGCAGACCGGGACAGGACTATGGCTACACCTTC. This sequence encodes CASRPGQDYGYTF.

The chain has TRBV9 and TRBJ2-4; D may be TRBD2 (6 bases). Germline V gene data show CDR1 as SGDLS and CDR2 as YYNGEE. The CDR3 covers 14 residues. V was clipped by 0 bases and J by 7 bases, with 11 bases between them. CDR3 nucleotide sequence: TGTGCCAGCAGCGTAGGCGGGGCGGGGAACATTCAGTACTTC. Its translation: CASSVGGAGNIQYF.

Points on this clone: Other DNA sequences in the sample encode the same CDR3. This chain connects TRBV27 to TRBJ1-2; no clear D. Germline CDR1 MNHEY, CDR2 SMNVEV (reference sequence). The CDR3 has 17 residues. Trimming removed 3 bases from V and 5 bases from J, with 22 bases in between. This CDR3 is CASSFRFKQQSSYGYTF. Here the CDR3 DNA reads TGTGCCAGCAGTTTCCGGTTTAAGCAGCAATCGTCTTATGGCTACACCTTC.

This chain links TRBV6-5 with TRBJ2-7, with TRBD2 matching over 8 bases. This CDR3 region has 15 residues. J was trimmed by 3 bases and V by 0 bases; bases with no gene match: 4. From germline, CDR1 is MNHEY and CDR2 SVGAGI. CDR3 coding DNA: TGTGCCAGCAGTTACTCGGGGGGACTAGTCTACGAGCAGTACTTC. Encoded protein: CASSYSGGLVYEQYF.

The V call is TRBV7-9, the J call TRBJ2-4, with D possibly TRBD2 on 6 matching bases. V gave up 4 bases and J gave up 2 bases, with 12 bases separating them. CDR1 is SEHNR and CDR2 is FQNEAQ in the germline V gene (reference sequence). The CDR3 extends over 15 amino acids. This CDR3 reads CASSSSGRTKNIQYF. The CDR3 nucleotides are TGTGCCAGCAGCTCCTCTGGGAGGACCAAAAACATTCAGTACTTC.

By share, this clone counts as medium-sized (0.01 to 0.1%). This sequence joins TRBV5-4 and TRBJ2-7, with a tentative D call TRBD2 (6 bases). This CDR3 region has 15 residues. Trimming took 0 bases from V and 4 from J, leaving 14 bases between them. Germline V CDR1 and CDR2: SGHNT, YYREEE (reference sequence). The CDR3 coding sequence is TGTGCCAGCAGCTTGGTCGGTAGCGGAGATTACGAGCAGTACTTC. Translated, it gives CASSLVGSGDYEQYF.

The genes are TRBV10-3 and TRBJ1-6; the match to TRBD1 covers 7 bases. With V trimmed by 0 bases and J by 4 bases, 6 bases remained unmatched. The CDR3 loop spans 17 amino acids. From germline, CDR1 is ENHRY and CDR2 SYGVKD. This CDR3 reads CAISESGDSDYNSPLHF. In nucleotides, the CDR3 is TGTGCCATCAGTGAGTCCGGGGACAGCGATTATAATTCACCCCTCCACTTT.

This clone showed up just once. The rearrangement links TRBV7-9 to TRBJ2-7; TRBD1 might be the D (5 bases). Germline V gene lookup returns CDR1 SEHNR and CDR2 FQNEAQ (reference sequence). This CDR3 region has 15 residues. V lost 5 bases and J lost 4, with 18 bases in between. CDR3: CASSLGPVQGYEQYF. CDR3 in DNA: TGTGCCAGCAGCCTAGGACCGGTCCAGGGATACGAGCAGTACTTC.

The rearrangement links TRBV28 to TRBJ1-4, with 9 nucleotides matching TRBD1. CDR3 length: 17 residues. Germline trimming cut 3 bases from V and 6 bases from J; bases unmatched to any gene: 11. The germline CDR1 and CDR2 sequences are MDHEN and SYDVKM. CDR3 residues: CASSFGQGLFFDEKLFF. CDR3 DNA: TGTGCCAGCAGTTTCGGACAGGGGTTATTCTTCGATGAAAAACTGTTTTTT.

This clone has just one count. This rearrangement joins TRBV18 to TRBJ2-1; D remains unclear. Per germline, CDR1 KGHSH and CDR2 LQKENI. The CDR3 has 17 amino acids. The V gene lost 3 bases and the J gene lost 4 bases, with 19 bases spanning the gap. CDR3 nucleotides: TGTGCCAGCTCACCTACGGCGGAGCGAGAACCATACAATGAGCAGTTCTTC. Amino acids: CASSPTAEREPYNEQFF.

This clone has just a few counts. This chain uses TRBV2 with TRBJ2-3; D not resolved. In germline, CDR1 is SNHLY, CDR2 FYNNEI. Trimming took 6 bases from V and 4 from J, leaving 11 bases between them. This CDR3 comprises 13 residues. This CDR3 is CASSRGRADTQYF. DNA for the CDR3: TGTGCCAGCAGCAGAGGTCGAGCAGATACGCAGTATTTT.

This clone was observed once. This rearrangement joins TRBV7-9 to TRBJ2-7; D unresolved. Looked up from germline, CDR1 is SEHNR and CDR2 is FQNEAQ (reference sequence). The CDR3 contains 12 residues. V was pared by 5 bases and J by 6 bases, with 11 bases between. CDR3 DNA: TGTGCCAGCAGCCCCCTCCGGACCGAGCAGTACTTC. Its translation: CASSPLRTEQYF.

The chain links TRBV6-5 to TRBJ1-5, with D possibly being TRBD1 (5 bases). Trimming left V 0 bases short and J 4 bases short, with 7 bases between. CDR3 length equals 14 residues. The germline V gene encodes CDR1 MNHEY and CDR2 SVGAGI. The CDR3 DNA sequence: TGTGCCAGCAGTTACTCTGGACAAAATCAGCCCCAGCATTTT. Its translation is CASSYSGQNQPQHF.

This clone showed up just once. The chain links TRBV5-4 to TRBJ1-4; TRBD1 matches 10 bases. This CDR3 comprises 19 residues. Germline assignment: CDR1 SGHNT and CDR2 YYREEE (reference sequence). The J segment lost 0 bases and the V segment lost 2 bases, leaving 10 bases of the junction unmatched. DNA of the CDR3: TGTGCCAGCAGCTTCGGGACAGGGGAATTCGCCTCAACTAATGAAAAACTGTTTTTT. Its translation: CASSFGTGEFASTNEKLFF.

CDR3 in DNA: TGTGCCAGCAGTTACGAGGGGAGAAATGACGAGCAGTACTTC. Encoded protein: CASSYEGRNDEQYF. The rearrangement uses TRBV6-5 and TRBJ2-7; the D call may be TRBD1 or TRBD2 (5 bases each). The CDR3 is 14 residues long. V was shortened by 2 bases and J by 5 bases, with 13 bases between the two germline ends. Germline V gives CDR1 MNHEY, CDR2 SVGAGI.